This TCR beta chain came from a study of cytomegalovirus exposure and HLA in healthy donors. Whole-study results and caveats: Later analysis placed DRB1 highest and HLA-C lowest in TCR association rates, which differed by HLA locus. Generally TCR sequences proved uncommon, though certain public TCRs appeared in numerous donors. Both high specificity and high sensitivity reportedly marked the classifier's diagnosis of cytomegalovirus status.

Concerning this clone itself: Its specificity is not known.

This CDR3 has 13 amino acids. V shed 5 bases and J shed 4 bases, with 12 bases lying between them. Germline CDR1 reads SGHNT; CDR2 reads YENEEA. A multiplex PCR was run with 60 Vbeta primers and 13 Jbeta primers. Per the study methods: Tens of millions of unique TCR beta chains, 10 million to 14 million shared, were counted in a later analysis. Repertoires were generated with immunoSEQ multiplex PCR, while TCRdb's copy carries only in-frame clones and drops some. That table furnishes V, J and clone size, whereas the DNA furnished D and trimming. The sample includes over 65,000 clones, 75% of them seen just once.

Sequenced input: PBMCs. The origin of this receptor is a man aged 35 to 55 in good health and CMV-seronegative. The chain carries TRBV11-3 and TRBJ2-7; D remains unclear. In DNA form, the CDR3 reads TGTGCCAGCAGCCCGACAAAGAGATACGAGCAGTACTTC. Encoded protein: CASSPTKRYEQYF. Full variable domain (rest looked up from reference TRBV11-3 and TRBJ2-7): EAGVVQSPRYKIIEKKQPVAFWCNPISGHNTLYWYLQNLGQGPELLIRYENEEAVDDSQLPKDRFSAERLKGVDSTLKIQPAELGDSAVYLCASSPTKRYEQYFGPGTRLTVT.